This TCR beta chain comes out of a study of T-cell reconstitution after alpha-beta-depleted transplantation in children. Unique molecular identifiers were incorporated into the prepared TCRbeta library. Each CDR3 protein gets one entry after TCRdb re-called the PCR reads with MiXCR. Altogether 150,000 to 200,000 distinct CDR3 sequences are present, approximately 14% being singletons, with the ten largest covering less than 15%. Many counts were recorded for this clonotype. Deletions cut 1 base from V and 2 bases from J, with 18 bases between. Per the germline V gene, CDR1 is MGHDK and CDR2 is SYGVNS. This CDR3 is 19 amino acids long.

The genes are TRBV25-1 and TRBJ2-6; perhaps TRBD2 as D (5 bases). This specimen was PBMCs from the stem cell graft donor, taken from the stem cell graft. The sequence was obtained from a human donor who donated a stem cell graft to a child with acute lymphoblastic leukemia. The CDR3 DNA is TGTGCCAGCAGTGAATTTTACCACCGGGGAACTACTGGGGCCAACGTCCTGACTTTC. Translation: CASSEFYHRGTTGANVLTF.